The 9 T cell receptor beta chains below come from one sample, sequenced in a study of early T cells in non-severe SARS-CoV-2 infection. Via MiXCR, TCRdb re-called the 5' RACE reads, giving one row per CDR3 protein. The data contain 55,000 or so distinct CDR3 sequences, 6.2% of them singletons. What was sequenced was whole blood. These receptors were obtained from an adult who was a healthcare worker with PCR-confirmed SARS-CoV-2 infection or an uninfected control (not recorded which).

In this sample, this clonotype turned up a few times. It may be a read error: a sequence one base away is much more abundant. CDR3 region: CSASHLETQYF. DNA for the CDR3: TGCAGTGCTAGTCATCTGGAGACCCAGTACTTC. The V gene is TRBV20-1, the J gene TRBJ2-5, with D unresolved. V was clipped by 3 bases and J by 5 bases, with 7 bases between them. CDR1 and CDR2 from the germline V gene are DFQATT and SNEGSKA (reference sequence). The CDR3 has 11 amino acids.

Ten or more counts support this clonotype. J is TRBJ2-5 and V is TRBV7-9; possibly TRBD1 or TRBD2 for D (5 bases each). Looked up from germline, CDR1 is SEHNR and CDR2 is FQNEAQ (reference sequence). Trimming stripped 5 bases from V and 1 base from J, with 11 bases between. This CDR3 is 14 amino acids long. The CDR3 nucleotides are TGTGCCAGCAGCCCGGGACGAGTCCAAGAGACCCAGTACTTC. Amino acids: CASSPGRVQETQYF.

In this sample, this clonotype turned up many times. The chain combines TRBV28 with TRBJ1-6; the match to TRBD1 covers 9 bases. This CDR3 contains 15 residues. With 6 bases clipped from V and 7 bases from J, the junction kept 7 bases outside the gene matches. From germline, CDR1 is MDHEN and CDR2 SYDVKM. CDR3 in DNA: TGTGCCAGCAGGTCGGGACAGGGTACGAATTCACCCCTCCACTTT. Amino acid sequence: CASRSGQGTNSPLHF.

The DNA for the CDR3 is TGCGCCAGCAGCTTTGATCGAGGGGAGACAGGGGGCCTGACTGAAGCTTTCTTT. Translating gives CASSFDRGETGGLTEAFF. The V gene is TRBV5-1, the J gene TRBJ1-1; TRBD1 agrees at 10 bases. The CDR3 covers 18 residues. The junction had 15 bases not matched to a gene; V was cut back by 2 bases and J by 5 bases. Germline V gene sequence: CDR1 SGHRS, CDR2 YFSETQ. Variable domain in full (rest from reference TRBV5-1 and TRBJ1-1): KAGVTQTPRYLIKTRGQQVTLSCSPISGHRSVSWYQQTPGQGLQFLFEYFSETQRNKGNFPGRFSGRQFSNSRSEMNVSTLELGDSALYLCASSFDRGETGGLTEAFFGQGTRLTVV.

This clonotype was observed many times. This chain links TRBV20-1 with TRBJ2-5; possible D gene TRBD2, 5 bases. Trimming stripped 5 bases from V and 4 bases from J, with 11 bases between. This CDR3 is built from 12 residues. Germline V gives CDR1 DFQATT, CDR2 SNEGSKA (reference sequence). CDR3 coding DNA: TGCAGTGCTCAGCTAGCCTCAGAGACCCAGTACTTC. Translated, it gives CSAQLASETQYF.

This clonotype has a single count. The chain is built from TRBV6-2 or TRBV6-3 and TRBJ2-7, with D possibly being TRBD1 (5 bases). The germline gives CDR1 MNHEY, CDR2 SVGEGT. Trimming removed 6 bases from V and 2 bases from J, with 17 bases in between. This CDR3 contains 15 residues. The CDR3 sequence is CASSPPGRVTYEQYF. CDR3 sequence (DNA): TGTGCCAGCAGCCCCCCCGGCAGGGTGACCTACGAGCAGTACTTC.

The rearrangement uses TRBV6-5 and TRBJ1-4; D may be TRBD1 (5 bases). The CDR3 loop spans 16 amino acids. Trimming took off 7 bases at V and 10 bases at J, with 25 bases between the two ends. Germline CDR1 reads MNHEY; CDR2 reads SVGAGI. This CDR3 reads CASIRGPAPEARKLFF. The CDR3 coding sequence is TGTGCCAGCATCCGGGGACCAGCCCCCGAGGCACGAAAACTGTTTTTT.

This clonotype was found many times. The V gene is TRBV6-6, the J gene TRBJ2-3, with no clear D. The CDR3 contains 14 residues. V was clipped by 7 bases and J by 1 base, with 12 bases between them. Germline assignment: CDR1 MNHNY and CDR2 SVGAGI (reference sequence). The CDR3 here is CASTSPEGTDTQYF. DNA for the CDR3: TGTGCCAGCACTTCACCTGAGGGCACAGATACGCAGTATTTT.

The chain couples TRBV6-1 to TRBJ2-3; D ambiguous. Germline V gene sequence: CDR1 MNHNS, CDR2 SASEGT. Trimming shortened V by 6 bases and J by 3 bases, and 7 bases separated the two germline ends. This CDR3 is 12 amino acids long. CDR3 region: CASSHLTDTQYF. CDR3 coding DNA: TGTGCCAGCAGCCACTTGACAGATACGCAGTATTTT.